This T cell receptor (beta chain) originates from a study of vaccination and CD4 T cells after COVID-19. Whole-study context: Investigators stimulated cells with overlapping spike peptides drawn from SARS-CoV-2, HCoV-NL63, HCoV-OC43 and HCoV-229E. General study findings and limits: Median SARS-CoV-2-reactive clonotype numbers rose nonsignificantly, about 20 to 40.

Treatment denoted: roughly nine-day PBMC culture with coronavirus spike peptide pools or control peptides (ViraFEST assay). Peptide pools at approximately 9.9 ug/ml and IL-2 at around 10 IU/ml were added to cultures of roughly 2.2 million PBMCs per well. Sequencing of DNA taken from cultured CD4+ T cells relied on the Oncomine TCR Beta short-read assay. TCRdb analysed the PCR reads with MiXCR anew, one entry per CDR3 protein. The repertoire holds about 8,000 distinct CDR3 sequences, with 40% to 55% as singletons. This clonotype was picked up a small number of times. Its antigen remains unknown. The CDR3 sequence is 13 residues long. Trimming shortened V by 4 bases and J by 7 bases, and 14 bases separated the two germline ends. Germline V gene sequence: CDR1 SGHTA, CDR2 FQGTGA.

The chain carries TRBV7-3 and TRBJ2-7; D might be TRBD2 (5 bases). What was sequenced was CD4+ T cells from blood, cultured in vitro. This clonotype was sampled from a human donor who had recovered from COVID-19. CDR3: CASSSDGRGEQYF. CDR3 bases: TGTGCCAGCAGCTCAGACGGCCGCGGGGAGCAGTACTTC.